This T cell receptor (beta chain) was captured in a study of T cells in Graves' hyperthyroidism and ophthalmopathy. Study at large: Prior to any treatment, at the point of initial diagnosis, peripheral blood was collected.

This clonotype was counted at least ten times. This CDR3 region has 13 residues. Germline CDR1 and CDR2: SEHNR and FQNEAQ (reference sequence). The germline V and J ends were trimmed by 1 base and 5 bases, with 8 bases remaining between them. If no ophthalmopathy progression occurred within 18 months, Graves' hyperthyroidism was stable. Amplification of TCR beta CDR3 regions used RNA as the template. The primer set for the first-round RT-PCR of the TCR CDR3 was HTBI. MiXCR, applied by TCRdb to the multiplex PCR reads, yields one record per CDR3 protein. The sample lists roughly 720,000 distinct CDR3 sequences, approximately 15% occurring once.

V and J are TRBV7-9 and TRBJ1-1; D unresolved. The sequencing sample was made of blood. This TCR came from a man aged 45 to 65 with Graves' hyperthyroidism. The DNA for the CDR3 is TGTGCCAGCAGCTTAGACCATGGGACTGAAGCTTTCTTT. It codes for CASSLDHGTEAFF. Drawing the rest from reference TRBV7-9 and TRBJ1-1, the complete variable domain is DTGVSQNPRHKITKRGQNVTFRCDPISEHNRLYWYRQTLGQGPEFLTYFQNEAQLEKSRLLSDRFSAERPKGSFSTLEIQRTEQGDSAMYLCASSLDHGTEAFFGQGTRLTVV.